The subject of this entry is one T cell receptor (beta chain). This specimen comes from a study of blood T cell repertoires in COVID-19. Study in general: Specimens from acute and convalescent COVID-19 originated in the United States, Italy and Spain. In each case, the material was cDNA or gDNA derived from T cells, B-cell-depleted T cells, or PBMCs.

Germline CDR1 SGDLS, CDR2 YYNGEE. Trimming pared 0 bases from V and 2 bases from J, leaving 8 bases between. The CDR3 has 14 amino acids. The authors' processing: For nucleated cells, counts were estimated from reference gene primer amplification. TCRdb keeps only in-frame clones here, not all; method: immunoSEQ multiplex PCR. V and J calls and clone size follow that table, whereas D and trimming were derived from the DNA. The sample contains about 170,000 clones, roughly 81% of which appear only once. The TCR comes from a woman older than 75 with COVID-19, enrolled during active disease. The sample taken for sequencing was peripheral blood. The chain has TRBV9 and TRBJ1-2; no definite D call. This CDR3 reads CASSVVSQNYGYTF. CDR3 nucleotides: TGTGCCAGCAGCGTAGTTTCACAGAACTATGGCTACACCTTC. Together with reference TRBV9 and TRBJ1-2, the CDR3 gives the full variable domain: DSGVTQTPKHLITATGQRVTLRCSPRSGDLSVYWYQQSLDQGLQFLIQYYNGEERAKGNILERFSAQQFPDLHSELNLSSLELGDSALYFCASSVVSQNYGYTFGSGTRLTVV.